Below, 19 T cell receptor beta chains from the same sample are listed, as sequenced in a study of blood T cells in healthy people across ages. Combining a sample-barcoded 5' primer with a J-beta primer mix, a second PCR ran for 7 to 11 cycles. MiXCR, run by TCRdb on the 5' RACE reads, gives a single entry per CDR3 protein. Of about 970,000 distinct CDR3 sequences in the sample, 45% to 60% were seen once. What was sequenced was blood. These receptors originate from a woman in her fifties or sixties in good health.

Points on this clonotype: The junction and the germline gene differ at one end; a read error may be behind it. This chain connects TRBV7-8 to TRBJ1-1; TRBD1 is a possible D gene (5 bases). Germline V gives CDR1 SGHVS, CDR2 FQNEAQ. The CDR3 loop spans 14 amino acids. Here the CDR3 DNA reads TGTGCCAGCAGCTACGGAGGGGTGAAGACTGAAGCTTTCTTT. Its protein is CASSYGGVKTEAFF.

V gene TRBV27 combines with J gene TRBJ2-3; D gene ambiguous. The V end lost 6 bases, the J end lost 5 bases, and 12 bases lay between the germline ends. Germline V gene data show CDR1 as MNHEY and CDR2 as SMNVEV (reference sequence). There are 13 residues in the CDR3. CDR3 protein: CASSLPWGDTQYF. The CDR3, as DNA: TGTGCCAGCAGCCTCCCGTGGGGAGATACGCAGTATTTT.

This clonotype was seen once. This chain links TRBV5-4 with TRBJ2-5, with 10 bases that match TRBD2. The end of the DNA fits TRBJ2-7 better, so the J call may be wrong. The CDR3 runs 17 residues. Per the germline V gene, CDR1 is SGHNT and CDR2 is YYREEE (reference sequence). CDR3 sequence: CASSLGFSGRAGGEQYF. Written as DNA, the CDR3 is TGTGCCAGCAGCTTGGGCTTCAGCGGGAGGGCCGGAGGCGAGCAGTACTTC.

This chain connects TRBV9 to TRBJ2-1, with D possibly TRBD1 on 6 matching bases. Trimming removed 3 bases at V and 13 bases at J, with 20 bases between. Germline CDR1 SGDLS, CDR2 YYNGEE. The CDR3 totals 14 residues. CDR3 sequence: CASSALTGLETQFF. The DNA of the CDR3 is TGTGCCAGCAGCGCCCTCACAGGGTTGGAGACCCAGTTCTTC. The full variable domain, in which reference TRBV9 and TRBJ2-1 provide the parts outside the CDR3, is DSGVTQTPKHLITATGQRVTLRCSPRSGDLSVYWYQQSLDQGLQFLIQYYNGEERAKGNILERFSAQQFPDLHSELNLSSLELGDSALYFCASSALTGLETQFFGPGTRLTVL.

CDR3 loop: CASSQYNYNEQFF. The DNA of the CDR3 is TGCGCCAGCAGCCAATATAATTACAATGAGCAGTTCTTC. The chain links TRBV4-1 to TRBJ2-1; D not certain. The CDR3 is made up of 13 amino acids. Trimming left V 2 bases short and J 4 bases short, with 6 bases between. Germline CDR1 is MGHRA and CDR2 is YSYEKL.

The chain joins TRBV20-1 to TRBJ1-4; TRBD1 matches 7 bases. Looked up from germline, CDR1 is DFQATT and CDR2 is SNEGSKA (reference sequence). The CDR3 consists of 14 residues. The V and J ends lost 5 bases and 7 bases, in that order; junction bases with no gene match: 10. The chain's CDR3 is CSAGTGQMSEKLFF. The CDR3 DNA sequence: TGCAGTGCTGGGACGGGACAGATGAGTGAAAAACTGTTTTTT.

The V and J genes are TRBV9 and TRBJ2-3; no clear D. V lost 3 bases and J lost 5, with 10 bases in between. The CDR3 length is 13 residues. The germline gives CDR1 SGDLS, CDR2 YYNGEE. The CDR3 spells CASSASSQDTQYF. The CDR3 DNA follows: TGTGCCAGCAGCGCCTCTAGTCAAGATACGCAGTATTTT.

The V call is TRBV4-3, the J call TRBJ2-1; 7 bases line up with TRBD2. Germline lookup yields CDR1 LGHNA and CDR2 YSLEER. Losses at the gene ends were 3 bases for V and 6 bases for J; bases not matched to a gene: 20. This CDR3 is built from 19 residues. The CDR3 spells CASSHAAVRRENSSNEQFF. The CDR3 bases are TGCGCCAGCAGCCACGCGGCCGTTAGGCGGGAGAATTCTTCCAATGAGCAGTTCTTC.

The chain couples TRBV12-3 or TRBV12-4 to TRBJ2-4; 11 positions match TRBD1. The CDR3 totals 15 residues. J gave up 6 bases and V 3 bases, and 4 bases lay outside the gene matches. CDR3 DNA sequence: TGTGCCAGCAGTTTTTCCGGGACAGGGGGAAACATTCAGTACTTC. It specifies CASSFSGTGGNIQYF.

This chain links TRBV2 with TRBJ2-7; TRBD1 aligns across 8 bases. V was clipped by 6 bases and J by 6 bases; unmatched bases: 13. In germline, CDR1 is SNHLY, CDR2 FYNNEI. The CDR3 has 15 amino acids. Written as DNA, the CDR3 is TGTGCCAGCAGGACGGACAGGGATTGGAAAGGCGAGCAGTACTTC. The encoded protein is CASRTDRDWKGEQYF.

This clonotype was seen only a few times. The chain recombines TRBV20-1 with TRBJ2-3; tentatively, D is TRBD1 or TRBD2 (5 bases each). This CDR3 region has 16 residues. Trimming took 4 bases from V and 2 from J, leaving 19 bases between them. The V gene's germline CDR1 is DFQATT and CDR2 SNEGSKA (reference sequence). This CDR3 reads CSANTGTGTNTDTQYF. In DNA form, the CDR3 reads TGCAGTGCTAATACCGGGACCGGAACTAACACAGATACGCAGTATTTT.

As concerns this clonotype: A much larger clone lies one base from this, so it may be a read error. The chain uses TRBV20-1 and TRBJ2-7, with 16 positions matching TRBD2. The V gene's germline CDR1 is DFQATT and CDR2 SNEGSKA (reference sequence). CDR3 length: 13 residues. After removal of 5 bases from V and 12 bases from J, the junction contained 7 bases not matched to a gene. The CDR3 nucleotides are TGCAGTGCTGGGACTAGCGGGAGGGAGACCCGGTACTTC. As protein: CSAGTSGRETRYF.

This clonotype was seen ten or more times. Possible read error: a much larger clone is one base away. This CDR3 reads CASSVVRGQNIQYF. CDR3 nucleotides: TGTGCCAGCAGCGTAGTCCGGGGGCAAAACATTCAGTACTTC. The J gene is TRBJ2-4, the V gene TRBV7-9; D might be TRBD1 or TRBD2, each matching 6 bases. Trimming left V 5 bases short and J 5 bases short, with 13 bases between. The germline gives CDR1 SEHNR, CDR2 FQNEAQ (reference sequence). The CDR3 covers 14 residues. Looking up the rest from reference TRBV7-9 and TRBJ2-4 gives the full variable domain: DTGVSQNPRHKITKRGQNVTFRCDPISEHNRLYWYRQTLGQGPEFLTYFQNEAQLEKSRLLSDRFSAERPKGSFSTLEIQRTEQGDSAMYLCASSVVRGQNIQYFGAGTRLSVL.

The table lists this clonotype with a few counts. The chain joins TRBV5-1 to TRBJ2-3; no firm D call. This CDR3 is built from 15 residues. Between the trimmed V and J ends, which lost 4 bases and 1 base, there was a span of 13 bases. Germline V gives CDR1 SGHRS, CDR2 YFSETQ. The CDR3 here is CASSNTRTRTDTQYF. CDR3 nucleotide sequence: TGCGCCAGCAGCAACACGCGGACCCGCACAGATACGCAGTATTTT.

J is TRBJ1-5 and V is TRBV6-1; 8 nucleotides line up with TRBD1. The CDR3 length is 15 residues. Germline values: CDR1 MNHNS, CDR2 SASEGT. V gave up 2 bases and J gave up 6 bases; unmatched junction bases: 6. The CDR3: CASSERGDRIQPQHF. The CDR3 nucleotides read TGTGCCAGCAGTGAAAGGGGGGACAGGATTCAGCCCCAGCATTTT.

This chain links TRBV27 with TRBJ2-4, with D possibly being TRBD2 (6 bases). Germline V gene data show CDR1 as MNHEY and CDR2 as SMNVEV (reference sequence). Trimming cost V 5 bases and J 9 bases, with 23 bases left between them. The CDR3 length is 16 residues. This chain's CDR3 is CASSPDPGGPLVIQYF. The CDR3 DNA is TGTGCCAGCAGTCCCGACCCCGGGGGTCCCCTAGTCATTCAGTACTTC.

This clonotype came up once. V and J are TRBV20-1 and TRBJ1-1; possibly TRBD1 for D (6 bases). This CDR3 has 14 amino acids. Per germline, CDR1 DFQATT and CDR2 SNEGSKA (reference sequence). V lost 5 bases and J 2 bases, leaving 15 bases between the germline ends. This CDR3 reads CSALSPRGNTEAFF. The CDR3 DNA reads TGCAGTGCTTTAAGTCCCAGGGGAAACACTGAAGCTTTCTTT.

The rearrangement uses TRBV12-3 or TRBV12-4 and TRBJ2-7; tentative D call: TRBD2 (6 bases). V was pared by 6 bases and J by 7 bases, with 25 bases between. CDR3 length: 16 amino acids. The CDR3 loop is CASSSSRGGIEREQYF. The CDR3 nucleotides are TGTGCCAGCAGCTCAAGCCGCGGCGGGATTGAACGGGAGCAGTACTTC.

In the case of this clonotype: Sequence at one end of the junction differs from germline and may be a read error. The CDR3 loop reads CVSSQGGEAAYEQYF. DNA of the CDR3: TGTGTCAGCAGCCAAGGTGGGGAGGCAGCCTACGAGCAGTACTTC. This chain joins TRBV3-1 and TRBJ2-4; perhaps TRBD2 as D (6 bases). The DNA end favors TRBJ2-7, so the J call may be wrong. Germline V CDR1 and CDR2: LGHDT, YNNKEL (reference sequence). The CDR3 totals 15 residues.